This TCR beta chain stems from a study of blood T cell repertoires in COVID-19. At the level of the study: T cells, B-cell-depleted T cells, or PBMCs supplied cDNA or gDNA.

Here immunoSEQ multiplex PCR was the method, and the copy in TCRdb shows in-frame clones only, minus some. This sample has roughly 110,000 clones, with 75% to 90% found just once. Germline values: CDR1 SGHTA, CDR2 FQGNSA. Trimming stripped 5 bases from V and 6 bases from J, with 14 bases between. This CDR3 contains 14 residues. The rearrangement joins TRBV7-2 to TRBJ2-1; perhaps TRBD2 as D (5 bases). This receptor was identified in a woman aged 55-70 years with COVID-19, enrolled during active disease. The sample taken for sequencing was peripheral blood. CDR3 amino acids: CASSPGFELNEQFF. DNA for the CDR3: TGTGCCAGCAGCCCGGGGTTCGAACTCAATGAGCAGTTCTTC.